Presented here are 30 T cell receptor beta chains from one specimen sequenced in a study of T-cell memory formation after mild COVID-19. TCRdb called the 5' RACE reads again in MiXCR, with one record for every CDR3 protein. The sample shows fewer than 350,000 distinct CDR3 sequences, 18% of them seen only once. The source material was PBMCs or a T cell subset sorted from them (not recorded which). These receptors all stem from a man between 18 and 35 years old who had mild COVID-19 (a few samples of this study predate the infection). Cell type and time point are not known.

The chain carries TRBV19 and TRBJ1-1; D might be TRBD1 (6 bases). Trimming shortened V by 8 bases and J by 5 bases, and 24 bases separated the two germline ends. CDR3 size: 16 residues. Per germline, CDR1 LNHDA and CDR2 SQIVND (reference sequence). CDR3 DNA sequence: TGTGCCAGTTCTCTAACGGGGCGGGGGCGGCGAACTGAAGCTTTCTTT. Its translation is CASSLTGRGRRTEAFF.

This clonotype was counted only a few times. The chain joins TRBV3-1 to TRBJ2-2, with D possibly being TRBD1 or TRBD2 (5 bases each). Germline CDR1 LGHDT, CDR2 YNNKEL (reference sequence). Trimming cost V 2 bases and J 7 bases, with 11 bases left between them. CDR3 size: 14 residues. The CDR3 bases are TGTGCCAGCAGCCAACAGGGAGTTAACGGGGAGCTGTTTTTT. This sequence encodes CASSQQGVNGELFF.

The V call is TRBV4-1, the J call TRBJ2-7; 8 bases fit TRBD2. Germline V CDR1 and CDR2: MGHRA, YSYEKL. The junction had 3 bases not matched to a gene; V was cut back by 2 bases and J by 3 bases. The CDR3 extends over 14 amino acids. The DNA of the CDR3 is TGCGCCAGCAGCCAATCTCGGGAGGGCTACGAGCAGTACTTC. It specifies CASSQSREGYEQYF.

The chain has TRBV5-1 and TRBJ2-3; TRBD1 matches at 7 bases. CDR3 length equals 15 residues. CDR1 SGHRS and CDR2 YFSETQ come from the germline V gene. Losses at the gene ends were 4 bases for V and 2 bases for J; bases not matched to a gene: 7. CDR3 DNA: TGCGCCAGCAGCGCGGCAGGGGGTGACACAGATACGCAGTATTTT. Amino acid sequence: CASSAAGGDTDTQYF.

This clonotype has only a few counts. The chain employs TRBV28 and TRBJ2-2; 10 bases match TRBD1. Germline V gene data show CDR1 as MDHEN and CDR2 as SYDVKM. This CDR3 contains 16 residues. Trimming at V came to 5 bases and at J to 3 bases, leaving 6 bases not matched to a gene. Here the CDR3 DNA reads TGTGCCAGCAGTCCAGACAGGGGGCTGTACACCGGGGAGCTGTTTTTT. It translates to CASSPDRGLYTGELFF.

The rearrangement joins TRBV4-1 to TRBJ2-3; no reliable D call. Trimming pared 3 bases from V and 1 base from J, leaving 14 bases between. The CDR3 is made up of 16 amino acids. Germline V lookup: CDR1 MGHRA, CDR2 YSYEKL. This CDR3 is CASSHEYRGRTDTQYF. CDR3 sequence (DNA): TGCGCCAGCAGCCATGAATACAGAGGCCGCACAGATACGCAGTATTTT.

This clonotype has a handful of counts. CDR3 region: CASSLTGRLPLHF. The CDR3 nucleotides are TGTGCCAGCAGTTTAACAGGGAGATTACCCCTCCACTTT. This rearrangement joins TRBV28 to TRBJ1-6; TRBD1 might be the D (6 bases). The CDR3 spans 13 residues. Trimming cost V 2 bases and J 12 bases, with 11 bases left between them. In germline, CDR1 is MDHEN, CDR2 SYDVKM.

This chain connects TRBV9 to TRBJ2-1, with TRBD2 matching over 13 bases. Germline CDR1 is SGDLS and CDR2 is YYNGEE. The J segment lost 7 bases and the V segment lost 1 base, leaving 2 bases of the junction unmatched. This CDR3 contains 15 residues. CDR3: CASSVTSGGANEQFF. Here the CDR3 DNA reads TGTGCCAGCAGCGTAACTAGCGGGGGGGCAAATGAGCAGTTCTTC.

The sample holds a few counts of this clonotype. V gene TRBV24-1 combines with J gene TRBJ2-5, with D tentatively TRBD1 or TRBD2 (5 bases each). Per germline, CDR1 KGHDR and CDR2 SFDVKD. Deletions cut 6 bases from V and 5 bases from J, with 12 bases between. The CDR3 covers 13 residues. The CDR3 nucleotides are TGTGCCACCAGTACGGGGCCCCCGGAGACCCAGTACTTC. It yields the protein CATSTGPPETQYF.

This clonotype was seen a few times. The V and J genes are TRBV4-1 and TRBJ2-5; D perhaps matches TRBD2 (5 bases). The germline gives CDR1 MGHRA, CDR2 YSYEKL. The CDR3 is 18 amino acids. The germline V and J ends were trimmed by 3 bases and 4 bases, with 24 bases remaining between them. The CDR3 here is CASSHLLRAPGYLETQYF. The CDR3 DNA reads TGCGCCAGCAGCCATCTCCTGCGGGCCCCTGGGTATTTAGAGACCCAGTACTTC.

The rearrangement links TRBV4-2 to TRBJ2-3, with D perhaps assigned TRBD1 or TRBD2 (5 bases each). Trimming pared 8 bases from V and 6 bases from J, leaving 15 bases between. This CDR3 is 13 amino acids long. Germline CDR1 LGHNA, CDR2 YNFKEQ. DNA of the CDR3: TGTGCCAGCGGGGTTAACGGGGACGATACGCAGTATTTT. It is translated as CASGVNGDDTQYF.

CDR3 DNA: TGCGCCAGCAGCCAAGCGGGTTATGGGGCCATGAACACTGAAGCTTTCTTT. Protein sequence: CASSQAGYGAMNTEAFF. The rearrangement uses TRBV4-1 and TRBJ1-1, with D possibly being TRBD1 (5 bases). Deletions cut 1 base from V and 0 bases from J, with 15 bases between. This CDR3 has 17 residues. Germline loops: CDR1 MGHRA, CDR2 YSYEKL.

There are many counts of this clonotype. The chain links TRBV7-2 to TRBJ2-1; a possible D gene is TRBD1 (7 bases). V lost 5 bases, J lost 0 bases, and 11 bases lay in between. The CDR3 contains 15 residues. Germline V gives CDR1 SGHTA, CDR2 FQGNSA. For the CDR3, the DNA is TGTGCCAGCAGCGCGGGACAGAGCTCCTACAATGAGCAGTTCTTC. Its translation is CASSAGQSSYNEQFF.

V gene TRBV12-3 or TRBV12-4 combines with J gene TRBJ2-1; 9 nucleotides line up with TRBD2. The CDR3 loop spans 15 amino acids. The V segment lost 4 bases and the J segment 8 bases; nucleotides outside the gene matches: 9. This CDR3 reads CASSSPGLAVDEQFF. Written as DNA, the CDR3 is TGTGCCAGCAGTTCTCCGGGACTAGCCGTTGATGAGCAGTTCTTC.

V usage is TRBV9 and J usage is TRBJ1-4; D is undetermined. This CDR3 has 12 amino acids. The ends were cut back, 3 bases at V and 8 bases at J, with 8 bases in the middle. Germline lookup yields CDR1 SGDLS and CDR2 YYNGEE. The CDR3 coding sequence is TGTGCCAGCAGCGGGCCCCCGGAAAAACTGTTTTTT. Its translation: CASSGPPEKLFF.

This clonotype was seen more than once but under ten times. The chain carries TRBV7-6 and TRBJ2-1, with 9 bases fitting TRBD2. The CDR3 loop spans 16 amino acids. Germline V gives CDR1 SGHVS, CDR2 FNYEAQ. V trimming: 3 bases; J trimming: 9 bases; junction bases outside the gene matches: 12. CDR3 nucleotides: TGTGCCAGCAGCTTCCTTCATGCGGGGGGGCCGGGTGAGCAGTTCTTC. It specifies CASSFLHAGGPGEQFF. The variable domain in full, completed from reference TRBV7-6 and TRBJ2-1, reads GAGVSQSPRYKVTKRGQDVALRCDPISGHVSLYWYRQALGQGPEFLTYFNYEAQQDKSGLPNDRFSAERPEGSISTLTIQRTEQRDSAMYRCASSFLHAGGPGEQFFGPGTRLTVL.

This clonotype was observed a handful of times. The chain recombines TRBV7-2 with TRBJ1-2, with D tentatively TRBD1 (6 bases). CDR3 length equals 12 residues. CDR1 and CDR2 (germline): SGHTA, FQGNSA. With 6 bases removed from V and 10 bases from J, the gap between germline ends came to 15 bases. The CDR3 reads CASRLTGKDYTF. The CDR3 region has the DNA TGTGCCAGCAGACTCACAGGGAAGGACTACACCTTC.

This chain uses TRBV18 with TRBJ2-3; possibly TRBD2 for D (5 bases). With 2 bases removed from V and 2 bases from J, the gap between germline ends came to 20 bases. This CDR3 region has 18 residues. Germline V gene data show CDR1 as KGHSH and CDR2 as LQKENI. The CDR3 DNA sequence: TGTGCCAGCTCACCAGGTGGCCCCTTGTGGGAGTTCACAGATACGCAGTATTTT. It translates to CASSPGGPLWEFTDTQYF.

V and J are TRBV10-3 and TRBJ1-3; D unresolved. This CDR3 is 15 amino acids long. The V gene lost 6 bases and the J gene lost 0 bases, with 12 bases spanning the gap. Germline CDR1 reads ENHRY; CDR2 reads SYGVKD. The CDR3 DNA sequence: TGTGCCATCAGGAGTCGTCAGCTCTCTGGAAACACCATATATTTT. Amino acid sequence: CAIRSRQLSGNTIYF.

The V and J genes are TRBV7-9 and TRBJ2-7; 9 bases align to TRBD1. Losses at the gene ends were 5 bases for V and 5 bases for J; bases not matched to a gene: 10. The germline gives CDR1 SEHNR, CDR2 FQNEAQ (reference sequence). The CDR3 contains 15 residues. CDR3 sequence (DNA): TGTGCCAGCAGCCCCGGGACAGGGAGAATCCACGAGCAGTACGTC. Translated: CASSPGTGRIHEQYV.

V usage is TRBV21-1 and J usage is TRBJ2-1; TRBD1, the table's D call, lacks a check against the DNA. TRBV21-1 has pseudogene status. This CDR3 is built from 17 residues. The CDR3 region is CASSPGGGAGSFNEQFF. CDR3 nucleotides: TGTGCCAGCAGCCCAGGGGGGGGAGCGGGGTCGTTCAATGAGCAGTTCTTC.

This clonotype was picked up a small number of times. The chain joins TRBV3-1 to TRBJ2-2, with a weak D call TRBD2 (6 bases). The CDR3 is 14 amino acids. CDR1 is LGHDT and CDR2 is YNNKEL in the germline V gene (reference sequence). The ends were cut back, 1 base at V and 5 bases at J, with 8 bases in the middle. The CDR3 region has the DNA TGTGCCAGCAGCCAAGCCGGGGGAACCGGGGAGCTGTTTTTT. The encoded protein is CASSQAGGTGELFF.

This clonotype was observed a few times. The genes are TRBV7-8 and TRBJ1-2; TRBD1 might be the D (6 bases). The germline V gene encodes CDR1 SGHVS and CDR2 FQNEAQ. This CDR3 has 15 residues. V lost 2 bases to trimming and J lost 4 bases, with 14 bases between them. CDR3 sequence: CASSLPPEDSYGYTF. The DNA for the CDR3 is TGTGCCAGCAGCTTACCCCCGGAGGACAGCTATGGCTACACCTTC.

This chain connects TRBV7-3 to TRBJ2-2, with 7 nucleotides matching TRBD2. Germline CDR1 SGHTA, CDR2 FQGTGA. The CDR3 is 23 amino acids. After removal of 3 bases from V and 3 bases from J, the junction contained 28 bases not matched to a gene. The CDR3 sequence: CASSFGAPTRLPTSSFDTGELFF. The CDR3 bases are TGTGCCAGCAGCTTTGGGGCCCCCACCCGACTACCGACTAGCAGTTTTGACACCGGGGAGCTGTTTTTT.

This clonotype was counted a few times. The chain recombines TRBV19 with TRBJ2-2; D is uncertain. Trimming cost V 7 bases and J 2 bases, with 8 bases left between them. Germline CDR1 reads LNHDA; CDR2 reads SQIVND (reference sequence). CDR3 size: 13 residues. Here the CDR3 reads CASKTSNTGELFF. For the CDR3, the DNA is TGTGCCAGTAAAACAAGTAACACCGGGGAGCTGTTTTTT.

This clonotype was picked up a small number of times. The chain has TRBV11-1 and TRBJ2-3; 8 bases are a match to TRBD1. J gave up 4 bases and V 6 bases, and 6 bases lay outside the gene matches. The germline CDR1 and CDR2 sequences are SGHAT and FQDESV (reference sequence). The CDR3 has 14 residues. CDR3 amino acids: CASRTQGASDTQYF. CDR3 bases: TGTGCCAGCAGAACTCAGGGGGCATCAGATACGCAGTATTTT.

This chain connects TRBV28 to TRBJ1-2, with 7 bases fitting TRBD1. From germline, CDR1 is MDHEN and CDR2 SYDVKM. J gave up 7 bases and V 10 bases, and 9 bases lay outside the gene matches. The length of the CDR3 is 12 residues. The CDR3 reads CATEDRVFGYTF. In DNA form, the CDR3 reads TGTGCCACCGAAGACAGGGTTTTTGGCTACACCTTC.

The CDR3 loop reads CASSTHRGPYEQYF. The CDR3 region has the DNA TGTGCCAGCAGCACCCACAGGGGGCCCTACGAGCAGTACTTC. The chain has TRBV5-5 and TRBJ2-7; 9 bases match TRBD1. The CDR3 is 14 amino acids. The germline V gene encodes CDR1 SGHKS and CDR2 YYEKEE (reference sequence). The V segment lost 4 bases and the J segment 2 bases; nucleotides outside the gene matches: 4.

The chain joins TRBV7-3 to TRBJ2-1, with D maybe TRBD1 (5 bases). CDR1 is SGHTA and CDR2 is FQGTGA in the germline V gene. Trimming removed 1 base from V and 4 bases from J, with 8 bases in between. The CDR3 is 14 residues long. The CDR3 here is CASSLRGYYNEQFF. The CDR3 DNA sequence: TGTGCCAGCAGCTTAAGGGGCTATTACAATGAGCAGTTCTTC.

The chain has TRBV29-1 and TRBJ1-5; 10 bases fit TRBD1. J lost 6 bases, V lost 8 bases, and 7 bases had no gene match. The CDR3 is made up of 13 amino acids. Germline V gene lookup returns CDR1 SQVTM and CDR2 ANQGSEA. In nucleotides, the CDR3 is TGCAGCACCTTGGACAGGGGGGGTCAGCCCCAGCATTTT. It yields the protein CSTLDRGGQPQHF. Using reference TRBV29-1 and TRBJ1-5 for the parts outside the CDR3, the full variable domain is SAVISQKPSRDICQRGTSLTIQCQVDSQVTMMFWYRQQPGQSLTLIATANQGSEATYESGFVIDKFPISRPNLTFSTLTVSNMSPEDSSIYLCSTLDRGGQPQHFGDGTRLSIL.